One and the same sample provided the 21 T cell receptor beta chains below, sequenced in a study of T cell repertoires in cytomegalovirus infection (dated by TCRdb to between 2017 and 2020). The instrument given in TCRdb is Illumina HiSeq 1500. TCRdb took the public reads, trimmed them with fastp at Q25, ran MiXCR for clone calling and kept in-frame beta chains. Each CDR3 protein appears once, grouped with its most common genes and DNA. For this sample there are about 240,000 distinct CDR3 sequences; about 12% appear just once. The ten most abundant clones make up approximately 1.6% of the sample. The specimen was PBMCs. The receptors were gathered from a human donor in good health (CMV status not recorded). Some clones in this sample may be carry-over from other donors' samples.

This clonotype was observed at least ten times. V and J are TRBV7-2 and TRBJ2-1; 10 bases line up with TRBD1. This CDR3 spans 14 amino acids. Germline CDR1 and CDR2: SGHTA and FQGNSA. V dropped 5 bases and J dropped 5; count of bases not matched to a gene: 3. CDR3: CASSTGTGDNEQFF. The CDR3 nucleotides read TGTGCCAGCAGCACCGGGACAGGGGACAATGAGCAGTTCTTC.

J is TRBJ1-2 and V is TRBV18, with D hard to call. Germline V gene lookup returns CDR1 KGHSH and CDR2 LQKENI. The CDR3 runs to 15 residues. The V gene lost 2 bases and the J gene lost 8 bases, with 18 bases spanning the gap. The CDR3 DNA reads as TGTGCCAGCTCACCAATTCCAGACCACCCCCTGGGCTACACCTTC. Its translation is CASSPIPDHPLGYTF.

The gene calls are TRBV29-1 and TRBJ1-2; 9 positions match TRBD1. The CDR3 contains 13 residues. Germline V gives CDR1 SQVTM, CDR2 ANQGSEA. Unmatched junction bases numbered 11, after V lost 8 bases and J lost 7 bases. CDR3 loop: CSSGQGFSGGYTF. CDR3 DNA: TGCAGCAGTGGACAGGGGTTTTCCGGTGGCTACACCTTC.

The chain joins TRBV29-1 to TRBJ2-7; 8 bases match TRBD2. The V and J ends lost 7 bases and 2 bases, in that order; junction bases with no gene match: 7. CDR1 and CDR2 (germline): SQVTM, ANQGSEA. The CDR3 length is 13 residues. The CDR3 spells CSAGGDTTYEQYF. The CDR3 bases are TGCAGCGCCGGGGGGGACACTACCTACGAGCAGTACTTC.

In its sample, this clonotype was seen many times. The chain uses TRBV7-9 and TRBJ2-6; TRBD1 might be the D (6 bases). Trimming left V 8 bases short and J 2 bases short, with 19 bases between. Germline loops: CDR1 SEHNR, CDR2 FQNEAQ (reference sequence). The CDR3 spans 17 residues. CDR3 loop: CASHGTSEGTGANVLTF. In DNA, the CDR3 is TGTGCCAGCCACGGGACATCGGAAGGTACTGGGGCCAACGTCCTGACTTTC.

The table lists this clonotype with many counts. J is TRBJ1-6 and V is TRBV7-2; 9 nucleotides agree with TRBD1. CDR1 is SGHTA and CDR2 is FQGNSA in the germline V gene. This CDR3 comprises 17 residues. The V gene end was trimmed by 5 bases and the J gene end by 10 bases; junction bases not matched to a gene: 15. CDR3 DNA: TGTGCCAGCAGCCCTAAAGCCTCGGGGACAGGGATATCACCCCTCCACTTT. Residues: CASSPKASGTGISPLHF.

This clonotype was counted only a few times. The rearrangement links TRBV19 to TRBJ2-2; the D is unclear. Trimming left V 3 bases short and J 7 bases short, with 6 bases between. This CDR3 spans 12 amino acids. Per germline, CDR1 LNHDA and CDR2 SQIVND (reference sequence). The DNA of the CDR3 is TGTGCCAGTAGTATTACCTACGGGGAGCTGTTTTTT. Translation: CASSITYGELFF. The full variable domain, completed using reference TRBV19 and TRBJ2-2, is DGGITQSPKYLFRKEGQNVTLSCEQNLNHDAMYWYRQDPGQGLRLIYYSQIVNDFQKGDIAEGYSVSREKKESFPLTVTSAQKNPTAFYLCASSITYGELFFGEGSRLTVL.

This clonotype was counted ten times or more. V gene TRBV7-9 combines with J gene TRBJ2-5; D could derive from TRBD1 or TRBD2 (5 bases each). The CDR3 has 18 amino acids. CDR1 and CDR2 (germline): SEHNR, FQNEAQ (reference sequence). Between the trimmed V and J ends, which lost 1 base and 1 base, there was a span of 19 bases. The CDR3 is CASSLVVLVTGLQETQYF. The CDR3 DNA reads TGTGCCAGCAGCTTAGTTGTATTGGTCACAGGACTCCAAGAGACCCAGTACTTC.

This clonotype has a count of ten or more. The CDR3 region has the DNA TGTGCCAGCAGTGAAGGGACAGGTTTTAACTATGGCTACACCTTC. Translated, it gives CASSEGTGFNYGYTF. J is TRBJ1-2 and V is TRBV6-1, with 7 bases that match TRBD1. J was trimmed by 1 base and V by 1 base; bases with no gene match: 3. The CDR3 consists of 15 residues. Germline assignment: CDR1 MNHNS and CDR2 SASEGT.

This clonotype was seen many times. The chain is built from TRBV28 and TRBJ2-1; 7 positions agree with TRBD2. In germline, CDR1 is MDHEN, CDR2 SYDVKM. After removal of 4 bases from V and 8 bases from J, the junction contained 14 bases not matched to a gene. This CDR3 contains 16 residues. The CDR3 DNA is TGTGCCAGCAGTTGGGAGGCGGGAGAAGAGTCGGATGAGCAGTTCTTC. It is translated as CASSWEAGEESDEQFF.

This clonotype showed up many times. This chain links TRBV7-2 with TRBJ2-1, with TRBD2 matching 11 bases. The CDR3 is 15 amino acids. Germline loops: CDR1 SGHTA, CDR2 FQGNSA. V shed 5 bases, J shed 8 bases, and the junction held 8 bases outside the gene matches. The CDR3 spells CASSATSGGSDEQFF. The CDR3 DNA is TGTGCCAGCAGCGCAACTAGCGGGGGTTCGGATGAGCAGTTCTTC.

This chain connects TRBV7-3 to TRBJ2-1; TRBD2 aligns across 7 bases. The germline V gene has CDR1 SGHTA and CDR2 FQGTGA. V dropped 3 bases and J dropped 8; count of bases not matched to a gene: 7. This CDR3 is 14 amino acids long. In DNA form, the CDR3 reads TGTGCCAGCAGCTTCAGAACGGGGGGTGATGAGCAGTTCTTC. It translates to CASSFRTGGDEQFF.

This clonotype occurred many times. Here the CDR3 reads CASSFVPAVGGTDTQYF. The CDR3 DNA sequence: TGTGCCAGCAGCTTTGTCCCGGCTGTGGGGGGCACAGATACGCAGTATTTT. V usage is TRBV7-2 and J usage is TRBJ2-3; D tentatively fits TRBD1 or TRBD2 (5 bases each). The germline V gene encodes CDR1 SGHTA and CDR2 FQGNSA. CDR3 length: 17 residues. V shed 3 bases and J shed 1 base, with 17 bases lying between them.

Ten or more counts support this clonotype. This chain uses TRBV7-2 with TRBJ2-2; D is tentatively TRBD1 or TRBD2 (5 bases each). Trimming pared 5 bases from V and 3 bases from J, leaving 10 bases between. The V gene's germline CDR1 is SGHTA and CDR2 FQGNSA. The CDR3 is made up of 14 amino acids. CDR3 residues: CASSHQGDTGELFF. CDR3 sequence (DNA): TGTGCCAGCAGCCACCAGGGAGACACCGGGGAGCTGTTTTTT.

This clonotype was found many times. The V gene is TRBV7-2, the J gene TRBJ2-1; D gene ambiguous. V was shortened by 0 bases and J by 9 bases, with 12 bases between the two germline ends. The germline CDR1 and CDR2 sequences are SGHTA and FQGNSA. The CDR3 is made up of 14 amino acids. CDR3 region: CASSLAGSWAEQFF. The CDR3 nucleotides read TGTGCCAGCAGCTTAGCGGGGTCTTGGGCTGAGCAGTTCTTC.

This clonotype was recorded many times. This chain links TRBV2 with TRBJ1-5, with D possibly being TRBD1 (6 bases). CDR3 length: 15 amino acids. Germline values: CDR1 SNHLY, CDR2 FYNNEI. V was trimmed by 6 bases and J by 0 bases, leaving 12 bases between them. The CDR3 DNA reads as TGTGCCAGCAGAAAGGACAGCTATAGCAATCAGCCCCAGCATTTT. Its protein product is CASRKDSYSNQPQHF.

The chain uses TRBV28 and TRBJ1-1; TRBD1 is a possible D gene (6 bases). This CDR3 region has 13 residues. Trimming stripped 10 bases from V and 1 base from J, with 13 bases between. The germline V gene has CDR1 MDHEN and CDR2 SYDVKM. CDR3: CATRGTWNTEAFF. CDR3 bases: TGTGCCACCAGGGGAACCTGGAACACTGAAGCTTTCTTT.

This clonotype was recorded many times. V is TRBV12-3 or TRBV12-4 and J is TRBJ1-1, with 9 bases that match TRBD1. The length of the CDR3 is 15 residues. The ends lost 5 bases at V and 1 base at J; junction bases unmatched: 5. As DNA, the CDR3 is TGTGCCAGCAGTCCGGACAGGGGCTGGAACACTGAAGCTTTCTTT. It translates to CASSPDRGWNTEAFF.

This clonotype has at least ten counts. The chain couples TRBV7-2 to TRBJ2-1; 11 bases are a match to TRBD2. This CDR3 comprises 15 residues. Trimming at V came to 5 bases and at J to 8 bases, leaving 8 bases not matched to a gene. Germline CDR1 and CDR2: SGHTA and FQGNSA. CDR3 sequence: CASSHDSGRAYEQFF. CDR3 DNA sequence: TGTGCCAGCAGCCATGATAGCGGGAGGGCCTATGAGCAGTTCTTC.

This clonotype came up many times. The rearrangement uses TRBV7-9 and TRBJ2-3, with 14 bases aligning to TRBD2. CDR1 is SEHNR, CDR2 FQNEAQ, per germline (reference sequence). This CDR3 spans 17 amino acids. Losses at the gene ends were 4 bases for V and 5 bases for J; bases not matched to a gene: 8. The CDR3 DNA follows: TGTGCCAGCAGCTCCCGGACTAGCGGGGGGCCAGGAGATACGCAGTATTTT. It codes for CASSSRTSGGPGDTQYF. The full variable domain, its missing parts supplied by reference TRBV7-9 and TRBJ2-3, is DTGVSQNPRHKITKRGQNVTFRCDPISEHNRLYWYRQTLGQGPEFLTYFQNEAQLEKSRLLSDRFSAERPKGSFSTLEIQRTEQGDSAMYLCASSSRTSGGPGDTQYFGPGTRLTVL.

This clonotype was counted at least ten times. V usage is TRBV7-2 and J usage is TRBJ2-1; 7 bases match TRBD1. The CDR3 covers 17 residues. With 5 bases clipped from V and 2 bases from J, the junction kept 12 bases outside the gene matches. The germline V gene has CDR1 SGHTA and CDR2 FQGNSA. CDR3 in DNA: TGTGCCAGCAGCCCCTCGGCGGCAGGGGGAGCCTACAATGAGCAGTTCTTC. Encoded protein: CASSPSAAGGAYNEQFF.